The rows below give T cell receptor beta chains drawn from one sample of a study of T-cell memory formation after mild COVID-19. TCRdb fed the 5' RACE reads into MiXCR, producing one record per CDR3 protein. The repertoire has around 310,000 distinct CDR3 sequences, roughly an eighth of them found once; the top ten carry around a fifth. The source material was PBMCs or a T cell subset sorted from them (not recorded which). Every receptor here comes from a man in his late teens or twenties who had mild COVID-19 (a few samples of this study predate the infection). Cell type and time point are not known. Both conserved end residues are part of each CDR3. A D gene is named only where the DNA matches it firmly. The size of a clone is reported for some rows only, either as once, few or many, or as a class for expanded clones.

clone_size	v_call	j_call	d_call	cdr3_aa	cdr3_nt
NA	TRBV4-3	TRBJ2-5	NA	CASSQDHNSRAWETQYF	TGCGCCAGCAGCCAAGATCATAACTCAAGGGCGTGGGAGACCCAGTACTTC
few	TRBV19	TRBJ2-5	NA	CASSKGGQETQYF	TGTGCCAGTAGTAAAGGGGGCCAAGAGACCCAGTACTTC
few	TRBV5-1	TRBJ2-3	TRBD1	CASSSYTGGTDTQYF	TGCGCCAGCAGCTCATACACAGGGGGCACAGATACGCAGTATTTT
NA	TRBV6-2/TRBV6-3	TRBJ1-5	NA	CASGFYSNQPQHF	TGTGCCAGCGGATTCTATAGCAATCAGCCCCAGCATTTT
NA	TRBV3-1	TRBJ2-7	TRBD1	CASSYGQGVTYF	TGTGCCAGCAGCTACGGACAGGGAGTTACGTACTTC
NA	TRBV20-1	TRBJ1-2	TRBD1	CSAPDRGLRSYTF	TGCAGTGCGCCTGACAGGGGGCTTAGGAGCTACACCTTC
NA	TRBV9	TRBJ1-6	NA	CASSRVQGGYSPLHF	TGTGCCAGCAGCCGAGTACAGGGAGGGTATTCACCCCTCCACTTT
NA	TRBV2	TRBJ1-2	NA	CASSEGARYYGYTF	TGTGCCAGCAGTGAAGGAGCCAGGTACTATGGCTACACCTTC
few	TRBV7-6	TRBJ2-7	NA	CASSGRGQEQYF	TGTGCCAGCAGCGGCCGAGGACAGGAGCAGTACTTC
NA	TRBV7-6	TRBJ1-1	TRBD1	CASSSSRDRWRNTEAFF	TGTGCCAGCAGCTCGTCCCGGGACAGGTGGAGGAACACTGAAGCTTTCTTT
few	TRBV29-1	TRBJ1-2	NA	CSVGASASFGYTF	TGCAGCGTTGGGGCTTCAGCCTCATTCGGCTACACCTTC
few	TRBV7-3	TRBJ1-2	NA	CASSPAGSGYGYTF	TGTGCCAGCAGCCCGGCCGGGAGCGGCTATGGCTACACCTTC
NA	TRBV27	TRBJ2-7	NA	CASSSQNREQYF	TGTGCCAGCAGTTCGCAGAACCGCGAGCAGTACTTC